These 31 T cell receptor beta chains originate from one sample sequenced in a study of shared clonotypes between healthy human individuals. The method was immunoSEQ multiplex PCR; TCRdb's version includes in-frame clones alone and lacks a portion of them. The table records about 770,000 clones, approximately 72% of them present only once. The sequencing input was memory CD4+ T cells sorted from blood. Documented subset: CD45RA-negative fraction. The receptor source for this set is a woman between 25 and 40 years old in good health.

The rearrangement joins TRBV29-1 to TRBJ2-3, with 7 bases that match TRBD2. The length of the CDR3 is 14 residues. The ends lost 2 bases at V and 2 bases at J; junction bases unmatched: 4. Germline V gene lookup returns CDR1 SQVTM and CDR2 ANQGSEA. CDR3 sequence: CSVEPGLHTDTQYF. Written as DNA, the CDR3 is TGCAGCGTTGAACCGGGACTACACACAGATACGCAGTATTTT.

The chain is built from TRBV4-2 and TRBJ2-1, with 7 bases aligning to TRBD2. CDR3 length equals 17 residues. The germline CDR1 and CDR2 sequences are LGHNA and YNFKEQ. J lost 7 bases, V lost 1 base, and 13 bases had no gene match. The DNA of the CDR3 is TGTGCCAGCAGCCAAGCGATTAGGACTAGTTTGGTAAATGAGCAGTTCTTC. Amino acid sequence: CASSQAIRTSLVNEQFF.

The rearrangement uses TRBV28 and TRBJ1-1, with D perhaps TRBD1 (5 bases). The V end was cut by 8 bases, the J end by 10 bases, with 14 bases between. The CDR3 totals 11 residues. Germline V CDR1 and CDR2: MDHEN, SYDVKM. CDR3 DNA sequence: TGTGCCAGCTCCCAGGGAGAGGGAGCTTTCTTT. Translated, it gives CASSQGEGAFF. Full variable domain (remainder filled in from reference TRBV28 and TRBJ1-1): DVKVTQSSRYLVKRTGEKVFLECVQDMDHENMFWYRQDPGLGLRLIYFSYDVKMKEKGDIPEGYSVSREKKERFSLILESASTNQTSMYLCASSQGEGAFFGQGTRLTVV.

V is TRBV6-6 and J is TRBJ1-2, with 9 bases matching TRBD1. CDR1 MNHNY and CDR2 SVGAGI come from the germline V gene (reference sequence). This CDR3 comprises 13 residues. The V and J ends lost 6 bases and 7 bases, in that order; junction bases with no gene match: 6. CDR3 residues: CASSWTGEGGYTF. CDR3 nucleotides: TGTGCCAGCAGCTGGACAGGGGAGGGTGGCTACACCTTC.

This clone showed up just a few times. The chain has TRBV6-1 and TRBJ1-3, with a tentative D call TRBD1 (5 bases). Germline values: CDR1 MNHNS, CDR2 SASEGT. V dropped 3 bases and J dropped 0 bases, with 12 bases sitting between them. The CDR3 length is 16 residues. In DNA, the CDR3 is TGTGCCAGCAGTGAGACAGCACCCTACTCTGGAAACACCATATATTTT. Amino acid sequence: CASSETAPYSGNTIYF.

This clone came up a few times. This chain connects TRBV5-1 to TRBJ2-3; D is undetermined. This CDR3 has 14 residues. Trimming removed 0 bases from V and 2 bases from J, with 7 bases in between. Germline CDR1 is SGHRS and CDR2 is YFSETQ. For the CDR3, the DNA is TGCGCCAGCAGCTTGGAGGGCACCACAGATACGCAGTATTTT. It yields the protein CASSLEGTTDTQYF. The complete variable domain, with remaining parts taken from reference TRBV5-1 and TRBJ2-3, reads KAGVTQTPRYLIKTRGQQVTLSCSPISGHRSVSWYQQTPGQGLQFLFEYFSETQRNKGNFPGRFSGRQFSNSRSEMNVSTLELGDSALYLCASSLEGTTDTQYFGPGTRLTVL.

The chain links TRBV4-1 to TRBJ2-2; TRBD1 agrees at 8 bases. V gave up 2 bases and J gave up 3 bases; unmatched junction bases: 8. Germline-derived CDR1 and CDR2 are MGHRA and YSYEKL. The CDR3 sequence is 17 residues long. CDR3 amino acids: CASSQKQGGPYTGELFF. CDR3 DNA sequence: TGCGCCAGCAGCCAAAAACAGGGGGGACCTTACACCGGGGAGCTGTTTTTT.

With regard to this clone: Other DNA sequences of this sample code for an identical CDR3. The chain has TRBV5-1 and TRBJ2-2; no clear D gene. This CDR3 is 13 amino acids long. Per germline, CDR1 SGHRS and CDR2 YFSETQ. V was pared by 0 bases and J by 3 bases, with 3 bases between. CDR3 amino acids: CASSLDDTGELFF. The CDR3 DNA reads TGCGCCAGCAGCTTGGATGACACCGGGGAGCTGTTTTTT.

V gene TRBV7-9 combines with J gene TRBJ2-2, with D hard to call. V dropped 6 bases and J dropped 2 bases, with 7 bases sitting between them. CDR1 is SEHNR, CDR2 FQNEAQ, per germline (reference sequence). The CDR3 covers 13 residues. CDR3 loop: CASSYENTGELFF. DNA of the CDR3: TGTGCCAGCAGTTATGAAAACACCGGGGAGCTGTTTTTT.

This sequence joins TRBV14 and TRBJ2-6; D unclear. The V end was cut by 1 base, the J end by 0 bases, with 13 bases between. This CDR3 is 18 amino acids long. Germline V gene data show CDR1 as SGHDN and CDR2 as FVKESK. This CDR3 is CASSQGHPFFSGANVLTF. The CDR3 DNA follows: TGTGCCAGCAGCCAAGGACACCCCTTTTTCTCTGGGGCCAACGTCCTGACTTTC. Together with reference TRBV14 and TRBJ2-6, the CDR3 gives the full variable domain: EAGVTQFPSHSVIEKGQTVTLRCDPISGHDNLYWYRRVMGKEIKFLLHFVKESKQDESGMPNNRFLAERTGGTYSTLKVQPAELEDSGVYFCASSQGHPFFSGANVLTFGAGSRLTVL.

The chain combines TRBV7-8 with TRBJ2-7; D is unresolved. V gave up 0 bases and J gave up 0 bases, with 6 bases separating them. CDR3 length: 14 amino acids. CDR1 is SGHVS and CDR2 is FQNEAQ in the germline V gene. CDR3: CASSLAVSSYEQYF. The CDR3 region has the DNA TGTGCCAGCAGCTTAGCGGTTAGCTCCTACGAGCAGTACTTC.

The chain uses TRBV5-1 and TRBJ2-5; 8 bases line up with TRBD1. The assigned J gene may be wrong: the sequence end matches TRBJ2-7 better. The germline CDR1 and CDR2 sequences are SGHRS and YFSETQ. The CDR3 is 14 amino acids. DNA for the CDR3: TGCGCCAGCAGCCGAGGGGACAGGAGCTACGAGCAGTACTTC. This gives the protein CASSRGDRSYEQYF.

CDR3 sequence: CASSLQGIIYEQYF. CDR3 DNA sequence: TGTGCCAGCAGCCTACAGGGCATAATCTACGAGCAGTACTTC. The chain links TRBV6-5 to TRBJ2-7; a weak D match, TRBD1 (6 bases). CDR1 MNHEY and CDR2 SVGAGI come from the germline V gene. Trimming pared 6 bases from V and 3 bases from J, leaving 15 bases between. This CDR3 comprises 14 residues.

The chain combines TRBV5-6 with TRBJ2-5; maybe TRBD1 (5 bases). The J call may be wrong; the DNA end is better matched by TRBJ2-7. The germline gives CDR1 SGHDT, CDR2 YYEEEE. This CDR3 contains 13 residues. The CDR3 loop is CASSRLQGYEQYF. CDR3 in DNA: TGTGCCAGCAGCAGACTGCAGGGCTACGAGCAGTACTTC.

This sequence joins TRBV7-2 and TRBJ2-1; 7 bases fit TRBD2. J lost 10 bases, V lost 4 bases, and 13 bases had no gene match. CDR1 SGHTA and CDR2 FQGNSA come from the germline V gene. The length of the CDR3 is 15 residues. The CDR3 DNA reads TGTGCCAGCAGCTATGCGCGCGGCGGGAGCCGGGAGCAGTTCTTC. It is translated as CASSYARGGSREQFF.

This clone was seen only once. The chain employs TRBV5-4 and TRBJ2-1; maybe TRBD2 (7 bases). The V end was cut by 3 bases, the J end by 10 bases, with 20 bases between. The CDR3 is made up of 15 amino acids. Germline V gene sequence: CDR1 SGHNT, CDR2 YYREEE (reference sequence). The CDR3 sequence: CASSSGRGRGSEQFF. Here the CDR3 DNA reads TGTGCCAGCAGCTCAGGGCGGGGGAGGGGGTCCGAGCAGTTCTTC.

This clone was detected many times. J is TRBJ2-2 and V is TRBV7-2; no firm D call. There are 13 residues in the CDR3. CDR1 and CDR2 (germline): SGHTA, FQGNSA. The V end was cut by 3 bases, the J end by 1 base, with 3 bases between. As DNA, the CDR3 is TGTGCCAGCAGCTTCGGGAACACCGGGGAGCTGTTTTTT. It yields the protein CASSFGNTGELFF.

The CDR3 coding sequence is TGTGCCAGCAGACTAGTAGCAGGTAGCACCGGGGAGCTGTTTTTT. Protein: CASRLVAGSTGELFF. The gene calls are TRBV7-6 and TRBJ2-2; D is possibly TRBD2 (5 bases). The V gene lost 6 bases and the J gene lost 4 bases, with 15 bases spanning the gap. This CDR3 has 15 amino acids. The germline V gene has CDR1 SGHVS and CDR2 FNYEAQ. The full variable domain, in which reference TRBV7-6 and TRBJ2-2 provide the parts outside the CDR3, is GAGVSQSPRYKVTKRGQDVALRCDPISGHVSLYWYRQALGQGPEFLTYFNYEAQQDKSGLPNDRFSAERPEGSISTLTIQRTEQRDSAMYRCASRLVAGSTGELFFGEGSRLTVL.

V usage is TRBV29-1 and J usage is TRBJ2-7; maybe TRBD1 (5 bases). The CDR3 runs 13 residues. The V gene lost 4 bases and the J gene lost 2 bases, with 12 bases spanning the gap. Germline V CDR1 and CDR2: SQVTM, ANQGSEA. The chain's CDR3 is CSVAQVAAYEQYF. The CDR3 DNA reads as TGCAGCGTTGCACAGGTCGCGGCCTACGAGCAGTACTTC.

The chain employs TRBV4-1 and TRBJ2-6, with no clear D. Germline V gives CDR1 MGHRA, CDR2 YSYEKL. The CDR3 sequence is 14 residues long. Trimming shortened V by 8 bases and J by 0 bases, and 8 bases separated the two germline ends. The CDR3 loop reads CASRPFSGANVLTF. CDR3 DNA: TGCGCCAGCCGACCTTTCTCTGGGGCCAACGTCCTGACTTTC.

The V and J genes are TRBV6-1 and TRBJ1-1; D call uncertain. This CDR3 region has 12 residues. Trimming left V 7 bases short and J 3 bases short, with 9 bases between. CDR1 is MNHNS, CDR2 SASEGT, per germline. CDR3 DNA sequence: TGTGCCAGCAACCGTGGGGACACTGAAGCTTTCTTT. Protein sequence: CASNRGDTEAFF.

This clone has just one count. The gene calls are TRBV15 and TRBJ1-1, with D maybe TRBD1 (5 bases). Trimming stripped 6 bases from V and 3 bases from J, with 20 bases between. CDR3 size: 16 residues. Germline CDR1 LNHNV, CDR2 YYDKDF (reference sequence). Written as DNA, the CDR3 is TGTGCCACCAGTTGGGGAAACGCAGGGTCGGACACTGAAGCTTTCTTT. Its protein product is CATSWGNAGSDTEAFF.

Comment on this clone: One base separates it from a far larger clone, so it is likely a read error. This chain links TRBV28 with TRBJ2-2; D perhaps matches TRBD1 (5 bases). The germline CDR1 and CDR2 sequences are MDHEN and SYDVKM. The CDR3 extends over 14 amino acids. Trimming left V 6 bases short and J 1 base short, with 9 bases between. The CDR3 loop is CASRNTGNTGELFF. The DNA for the CDR3 is TGTGCCAGCAGAAATACAGGGAACACCGGGGAGCTGTTTTTT.

This clone was recorded many times. The J gene is TRBJ2-4, the V gene TRBV18; D unclear. V was trimmed by 3 bases and J by 8 bases, leaving 8 bases between them. The CDR3 consists of 12 residues. Germline values: CDR1 KGHSH, CDR2 LQKENI. Here the CDR3 reads CASSPQADIQYF. The CDR3 DNA is TGTGCCAGCTCACCGCAGGCGGACATTCAGTACTTC.

As regards this clone: The sample carries other DNA sequences with the same CDR3. The chain combines TRBV5-1 with TRBJ1-1, with D unresolved. Per the germline V gene, CDR1 is SGHRS and CDR2 is YFSETQ. V was trimmed by 0 bases and J by 1 base, leaving 7 bases between them. The CDR3 is 14 amino acids. Here the CDR3 reads CASSLATGNTEAFF. CDR3 DNA: TGCGCCAGCAGCTTGGCGACCGGGAACACTGAAGCTTTCTTT. The whole variable domain, filled in from reference TRBV5-1 and TRBJ1-1, reads KAGVTQTPRYLIKTRGQQVTLSCSPISGHRSVSWYQQTPGQGLQFLFEYFSETQRNKGNFPGRFSGRQFSNSRSEMNVSTLELGDSALYLCASSLATGNTEAFFGQGTRLTVV.

The chain couples TRBV5-1 to TRBJ2-3, with 10 bases fitting TRBD1. Germline V gene data show CDR1 as SGHRS and CDR2 as YFSETQ. This CDR3 is built from 15 residues. J was trimmed by 4 bases and V by 4 bases; bases with no gene match: 6. In DNA, the CDR3 is TGCGCCAGCAGCCCGGGACAGGGGACACCAGATACGCAGTATTTT. Its translation is CASSPGQGTPDTQYF.

To note about this clone: Different DNA sequences within this sample yield the same CDR3. The V call is TRBV11-2, the J call TRBJ2-7; perhaps TRBD1 as D (5 bases). The germline V gene has CDR1 SGHAT and CDR2 FQNNGV. Trimming took 3 bases from V and 6 from J, leaving 6 bases between them. The CDR3 covers 11 residues. The CDR3 coding sequence is TGTGCCAGCAGCTTGGGGCTCGAGCAGTACTTC. It yields the protein CASSLGLEQYF.

V usage is TRBV6-1 and J usage is TRBJ2-5; D unresolved. The V end was cut by 5 bases, the J end by 5 bases, with 12 bases between. Looked up from germline, CDR1 is MNHNS and CDR2 is SASEGT. The CDR3 loop spans 13 amino acids. Here the CDR3 DNA reads TGTGCCAGCAGTTTTCTCGTTTTCGAGACCCAGTACTTC. Amino acids: CASSFLVFETQYF.

The rearrangement uses TRBV28 and TRBJ1-2; D gene ambiguous. The V gene lost 5 bases and the J gene lost 4 bases, with 14 bases spanning the gap. The CDR3 sequence is 14 residues long. Germline V gene lookup returns CDR1 MDHEN and CDR2 SYDVKM. This CDR3 reads CASSTRWVAYGYTF. CDR3 bases: TGTGCCAGCAGTACCCGGTGGGTTGCCTATGGCTACACCTTC.

This chain joins TRBV4-2 and TRBJ1-5; 11 nucleotides line up with TRBD1. Germline V gene sequence: CDR1 LGHNA, CDR2 YNFKEQ. J was trimmed by 8 bases and V by 1 base; bases with no gene match: 4. This CDR3 has 15 residues. The CDR3 DNA sequence: TGTGCCAGCAGCCAAGGGACAGGGGGCGCGGAGCCCCAGCATTTT. Translation: CASSQGTGGAEPQHF.

This clone has just a few counts. CDR3 in amino acids: CASSLEDGDIQYF. CDR3 DNA sequence: TGTGCCAGCAGCTTAGAAGACGGGGACATTCAGTACTTC. V usage is TRBV11-2 and J usage is TRBJ2-4, with a weak D call TRBD2 (5 bases). The germline gives CDR1 SGHAT, CDR2 FQNNGV. Trimming took off 0 bases at V and 8 bases at J, with 8 bases between the two ends. The CDR3 has 13 amino acids.